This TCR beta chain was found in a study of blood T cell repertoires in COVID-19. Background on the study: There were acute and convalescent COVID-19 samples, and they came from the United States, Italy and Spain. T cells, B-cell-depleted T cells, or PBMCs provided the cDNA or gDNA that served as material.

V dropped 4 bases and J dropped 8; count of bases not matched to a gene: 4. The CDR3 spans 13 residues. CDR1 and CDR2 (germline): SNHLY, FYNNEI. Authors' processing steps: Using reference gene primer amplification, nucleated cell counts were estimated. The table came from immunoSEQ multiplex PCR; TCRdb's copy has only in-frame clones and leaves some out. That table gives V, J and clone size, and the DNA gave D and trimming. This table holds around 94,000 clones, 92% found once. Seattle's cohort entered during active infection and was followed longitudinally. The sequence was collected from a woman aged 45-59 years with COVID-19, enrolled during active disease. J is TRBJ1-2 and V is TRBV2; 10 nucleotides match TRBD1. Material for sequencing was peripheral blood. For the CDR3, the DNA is TGTGCCAGCAGTGCGACAGGGGGCTTAGGCTACACCTTC. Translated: CASSATGGLGYTF.